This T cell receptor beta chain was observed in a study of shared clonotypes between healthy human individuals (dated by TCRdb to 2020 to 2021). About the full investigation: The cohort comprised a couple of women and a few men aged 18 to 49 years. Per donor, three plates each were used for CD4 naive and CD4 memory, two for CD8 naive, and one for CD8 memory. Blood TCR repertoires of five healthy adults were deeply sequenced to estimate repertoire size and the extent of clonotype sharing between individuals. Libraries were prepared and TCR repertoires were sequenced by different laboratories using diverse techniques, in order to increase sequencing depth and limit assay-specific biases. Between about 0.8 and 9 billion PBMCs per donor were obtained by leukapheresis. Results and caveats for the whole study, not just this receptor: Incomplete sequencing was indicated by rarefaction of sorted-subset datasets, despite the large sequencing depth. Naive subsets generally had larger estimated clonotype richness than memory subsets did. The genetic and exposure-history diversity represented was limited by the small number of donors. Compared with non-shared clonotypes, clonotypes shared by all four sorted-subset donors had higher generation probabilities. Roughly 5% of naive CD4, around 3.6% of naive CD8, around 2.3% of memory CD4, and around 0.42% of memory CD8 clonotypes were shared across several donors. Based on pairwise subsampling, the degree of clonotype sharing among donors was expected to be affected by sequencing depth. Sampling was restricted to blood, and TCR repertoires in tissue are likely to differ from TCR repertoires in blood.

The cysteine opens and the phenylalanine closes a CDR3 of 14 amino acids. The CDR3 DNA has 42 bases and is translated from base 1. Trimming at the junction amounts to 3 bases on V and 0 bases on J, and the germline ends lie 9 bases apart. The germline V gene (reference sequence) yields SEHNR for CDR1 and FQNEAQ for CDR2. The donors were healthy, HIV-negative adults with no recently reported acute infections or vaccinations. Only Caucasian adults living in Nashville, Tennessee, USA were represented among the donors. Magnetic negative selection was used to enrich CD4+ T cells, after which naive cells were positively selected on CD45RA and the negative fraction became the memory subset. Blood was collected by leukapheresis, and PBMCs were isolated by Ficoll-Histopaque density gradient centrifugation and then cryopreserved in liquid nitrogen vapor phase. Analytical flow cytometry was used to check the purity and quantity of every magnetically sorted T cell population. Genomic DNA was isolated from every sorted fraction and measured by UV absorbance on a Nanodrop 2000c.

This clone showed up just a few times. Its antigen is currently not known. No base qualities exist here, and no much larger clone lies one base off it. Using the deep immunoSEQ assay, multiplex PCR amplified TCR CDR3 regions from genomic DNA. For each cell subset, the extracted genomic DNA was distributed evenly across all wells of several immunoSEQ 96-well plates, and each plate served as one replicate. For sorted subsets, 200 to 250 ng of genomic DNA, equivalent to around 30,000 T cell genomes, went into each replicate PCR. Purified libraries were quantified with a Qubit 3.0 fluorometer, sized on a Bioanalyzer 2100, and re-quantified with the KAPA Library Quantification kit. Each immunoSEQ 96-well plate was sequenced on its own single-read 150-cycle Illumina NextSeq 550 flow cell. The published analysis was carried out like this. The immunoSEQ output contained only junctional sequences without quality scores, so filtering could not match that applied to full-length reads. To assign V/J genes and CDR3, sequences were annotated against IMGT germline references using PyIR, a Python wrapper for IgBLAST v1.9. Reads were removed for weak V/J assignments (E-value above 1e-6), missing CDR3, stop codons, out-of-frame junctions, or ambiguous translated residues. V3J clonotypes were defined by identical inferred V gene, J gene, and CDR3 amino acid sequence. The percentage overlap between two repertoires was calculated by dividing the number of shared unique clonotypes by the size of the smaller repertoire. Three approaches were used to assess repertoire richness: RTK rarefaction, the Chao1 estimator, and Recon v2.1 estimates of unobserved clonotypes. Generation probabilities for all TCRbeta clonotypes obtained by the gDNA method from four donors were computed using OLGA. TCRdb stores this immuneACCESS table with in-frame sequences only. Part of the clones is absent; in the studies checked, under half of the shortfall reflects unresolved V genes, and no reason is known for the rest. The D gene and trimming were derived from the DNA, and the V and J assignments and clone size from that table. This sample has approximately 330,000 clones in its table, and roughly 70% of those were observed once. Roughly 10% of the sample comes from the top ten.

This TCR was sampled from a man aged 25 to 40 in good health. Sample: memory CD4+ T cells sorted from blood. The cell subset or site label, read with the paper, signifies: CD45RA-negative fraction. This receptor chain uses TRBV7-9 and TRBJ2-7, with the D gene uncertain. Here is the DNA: TGTGCCAGCAGCTTGAGCCAAAGCTCCTACGAGCAGTACTTC. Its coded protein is CASSLSQSSYEQYF.